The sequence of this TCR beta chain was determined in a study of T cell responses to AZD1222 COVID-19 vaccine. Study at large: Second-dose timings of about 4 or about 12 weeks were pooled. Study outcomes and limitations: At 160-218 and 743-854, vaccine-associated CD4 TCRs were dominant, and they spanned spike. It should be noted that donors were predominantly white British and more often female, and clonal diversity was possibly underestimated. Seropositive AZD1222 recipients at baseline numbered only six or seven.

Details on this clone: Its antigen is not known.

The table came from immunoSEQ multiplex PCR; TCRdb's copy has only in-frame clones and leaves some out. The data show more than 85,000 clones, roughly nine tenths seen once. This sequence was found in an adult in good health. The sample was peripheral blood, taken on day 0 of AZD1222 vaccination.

CDR3 sequence reads: CATSDRDRGPYNEQFF. Here the CDR3 DNA reads TGTGCCACCAGTGATCGGGACCGGGGCCCCTACAATGAGCAGTTCTTC. The chain carries TRBV24-1 and TRBJ2-1, with D perhaps matching TRBD1 or TRBD2 (5 bases each). The CDR3 has 16 residues. V was shortened by 3 bases and J by 2 bases, with 13 bases between the two germline ends. The germline gives CDR1 KGHDR, CDR2 SFDVKD.